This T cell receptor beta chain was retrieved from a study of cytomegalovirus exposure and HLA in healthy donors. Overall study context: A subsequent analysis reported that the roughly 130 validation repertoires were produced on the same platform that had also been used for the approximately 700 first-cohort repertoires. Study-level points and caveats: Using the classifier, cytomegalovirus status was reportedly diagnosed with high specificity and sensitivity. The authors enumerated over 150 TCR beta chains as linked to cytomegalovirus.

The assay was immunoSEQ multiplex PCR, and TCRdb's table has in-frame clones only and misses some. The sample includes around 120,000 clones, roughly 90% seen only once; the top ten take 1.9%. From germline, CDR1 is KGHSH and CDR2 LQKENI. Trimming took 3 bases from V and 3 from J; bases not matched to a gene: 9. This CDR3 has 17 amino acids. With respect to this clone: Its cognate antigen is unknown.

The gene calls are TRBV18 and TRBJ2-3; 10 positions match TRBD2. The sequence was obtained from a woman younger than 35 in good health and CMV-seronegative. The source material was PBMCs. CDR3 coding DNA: TGTGCCAGCTCACCTTCCAGCGGGGGGGCCGGGACAGATACGCAGTATTTT. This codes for CASSPSSGGAGTDTQYF.